One sample yielded the 5 T cell receptor beta chains listed below, sequenced in a study of vaccination and CD4 T cells after COVID-19. No cognate antigen is known for these TCRs. Treatment indicated: 10-day PBMC culture with coronavirus spike peptide pools or control peptides (ViraFEST assay). Before the COVID-19 pandemic (2011-2018), CD4+ T cells were obtained from the unexposed donor. The Oncomine TCR Beta short-read assay generated sequence data from the DNA of cultured CD4+ T cells. Each CDR3 protein gets one entry after TCRdb re-called the PCR reads with MiXCR. Of several thousand distinct CDR3 sequences in the sample, about two fifths were seen once. Sequences were obtained from CD4+ T cells from blood, cultured in vitro. The receptors stem from a human donor in good health.

This clonotype was seen a few times. The V gene is TRBV15, the J gene TRBJ1-5; D uncertain. CDR1 is LNHNV, CDR2 YYDKDF, per germline (reference sequence). V lost 5 bases and J lost 3, with 14 bases in between. There are 15 residues in the CDR3. CDR3 coding DNA: TGTGCCACCAGCCTGGAGAAAACTTACAATCAGCCCCAGCATTTT. Its translation: CATSLEKTYNQPQHF.

This sequence joins TRBV5-4 and TRBJ2-3, with D perhaps matching TRBD1 (6 bases). This CDR3 comprises 13 residues. V was pared by 1 base and J by 4 bases, with 7 bases between. CDR1 and CDR2 (germline): SGHNT, YYREEE (reference sequence). The CDR3 protein is CASSLSGADTQYF. The CDR3 nucleotides are TGTGCCAGCAGCTTGTCAGGGGCAGATACGCAGTATTTT.

The V and J genes are TRBV6-5 and TRBJ1-5; D gene unclear. V lost 0 bases and J 5 bases, leaving 11 bases between the germline ends. CDR1 MNHEY and CDR2 SVGAGI come from the germline V gene. The CDR3 runs to 15 residues. This CDR3 reads CASSYSGSGYQPQHF. CDR3 nucleotides: TGTGCCAGCAGTTACTCGGGGTCAGGATATCAGCCCCAGCATTTT.

This chain connects TRBV20-1 to TRBJ2-5, with 9 nucleotides matching TRBD2. Germline lookup yields CDR1 DFQATT and CDR2 SNEGSKA (reference sequence). The CDR3 length is 14 residues. The J segment lost 5 bases and the V segment lost 4 bases, leaving 8 bases of the junction unmatched. In DNA, the CDR3 is TGCAGTGCTAAAGCGGGGGGTTTAGGTGAGACCCAGTACTTC. Protein: CSAKAGGLGETQYF.

V is TRBV2 and J is TRBJ2-5; no reliable D call. Germline lookup yields CDR1 SNHLY and CDR2 FYNNEI. Trimming shortened V by 7 bases and J by 5 bases, and 8 bases separated the two germline ends. The CDR3 covers 11 residues. The CDR3 nucleotides are TGTGCCAGCACGGATTGGGAGACCCAGTACTTC. This gives the protein CASTDWETQYF.